One sample yielded the 20 T cell receptor beta chains listed below, sequenced in a study of blood T cell repertoires in COVID-19 (dated by TCRdb to 2018 to 2021). Preparation of the library involved the immunoSEQ multiplex PCR assay. Imported from immuneACCESS, the table was reduced by TCRdb to in-frame sequences with V and J called. These copies leave out some clones; in studies compared against another copy, an unresolved V gene accounts for under half, and the cause of the remainder is not known. This sample is represented by about 220,000 clones; 83% of them were singletons. 3.6% of the sample belongs to the ten largest clones. Sample: PBMCs or T cells enriched from blood (not recorded which). Receptors originate from a woman between 40 and 50 years old who had been exposed to COVID-19.

The J gene is TRBJ2-7, the V gene TRBV4-3, with D perhaps matching TRBD1 (5 bases). Trimming took off 4 bases at V and 0 bases at J, with 19 bases between the two ends. Germline values: CDR1 LGHNA, CDR2 YSLEER. The CDR3 totals 17 residues. The CDR3 bases are TGCGCCAGCAGCCGCGAACACCAGGGTAGAAGCTCCTACGAGCAGTACTTC. The encoded protein is CASSREHQGRSSYEQYF.

The J gene is TRBJ2-1, the V gene TRBV5-1; TRBD1 matches 8 bases. This CDR3 is 15 amino acids long. After removal of 4 bases from V and 6 bases from J, the junction contained 9 bases not matched to a gene. Germline CDR1 is SGHRS and CDR2 is YFSETQ. The CDR3 region is CASSPGQGQVNEQFF. The CDR3 DNA reads as TGCGCCAGCAGCCCTGGACAGGGTCAGGTCAATGAGCAGTTCTTC.

Of note for this clone: Different DNA sequences within this sample yield the same CDR3. The genes are TRBV28 and TRBJ1-2; 11 nucleotides agree with TRBD1. Germline V gene sequence: CDR1 MDHEN, CDR2 SYDVKM. The CDR3 contains 15 residues. After removal of 2 bases from V and 4 bases from J, the junction contained 3 bases not matched to a gene. This CDR3 is CASSLPGQGAYGYTF. CDR3 nucleotide sequence: TGTGCCAGCAGTTTACCTGGACAGGGGGCCTATGGCTACACCTTC.

The table lists this clone with a count of one. The chain employs TRBV6-6 and TRBJ1-6; no clear D gene. The V end was cut by 0 bases, the J end by 7 bases, with 10 bases between. Germline V gives CDR1 MNHNY, CDR2 SVGAGI (reference sequence). This CDR3 has 15 amino acids. In nucleotides, the CDR3 is TGTGCCAGCAGTTACTCAGCAGGTCAGAATTCACCCCTCCACTTT. It specifies CASSYSAGQNSPLHF.

The V gene is TRBV6-5, the J gene TRBJ2-6, with TRBD1 as a possible D gene (6 bases). CDR1 and CDR2 (germline): MNHEY, SVGAGI. This CDR3 contains 15 residues. The germline V and J ends were trimmed by 8 bases and 4 bases, with 15 bases remaining between them. CDR3 amino acids: CASGTGLGGANVLTF. Written as DNA, the CDR3 is TGTGCCAGCGGAACAGGGTTGGGCGGGGCCAACGTCCTGACTTTC.

This sequence joins TRBV25-1 and TRBJ1-2, with 10 bases lining up with TRBD1. The CDR3 totals 15 residues. Germline values: CDR1 MGHDK, CDR2 SYGVNS. J gave up 6 bases and V 5 bases, and 9 bases lay outside the gene matches. This CDR3 reads CASSLPGQGFHGYTF. The CDR3 DNA sequence: TGTGCCAGCAGTCTCCCGGGACAGGGGTTTCATGGCTACACCTTC.

The rearrangement joins TRBV7-2 to TRBJ2-3, with 13 bases that match TRBD2. Germline V gives CDR1 SGHTA, CDR2 FQGNSA. This CDR3 contains 19 residues. V trimming: 4 bases; J trimming: 3 bases; junction bases outside the gene matches: 13. In DNA form, the CDR3 reads TGTGCCAGCAGCTCTAGGGGGCCGGGACTAGCGGGGCCAACAGATACGCAGTATTTT. The encoded protein is CASSSRGPGLAGPTDTQYF.

The chain has TRBV6-2 or TRBV6-3 and TRBJ1-6, with D unresolved. V shed 3 bases and J shed 6 bases, with 9 bases lying between them. From germline, CDR1 is MNHEY and CDR2 SVGEGT. The CDR3 totals 14 residues. DNA of the CDR3: TGTGCCAGCAGTTATTTGCGGGCTAATTCACCCCTCCACTTT. Translation gives CASSYLRANSPLHF.

Note on this clone: A much larger clone lies one base from this, so it may be a read error. This sample also contains other DNA sequences that code for the same CDR3. The chain has TRBV18 and TRBJ2-7; TRBD2 aligns across 13 bases. Germline CDR1 reads KGHSH; CDR2 reads LQKENI. This CDR3 spans 15 amino acids. The ends lost 3 bases at V and 2 bases at J; junction bases unmatched: 1. The CDR3 protein is CASSPTSGGAYEQYF. DNA for the CDR3: TGTGCCAGCTCACCTACTAGCGGGGGGGCCTACGAGCAGTACTTC.

This chain uses TRBV9 with TRBJ2-3; 7 nucleotides agree with TRBD2. The V gene end was trimmed by 3 bases and the J gene end by 6 bases; junction bases not matched to a gene: 10. This CDR3 is built from 15 residues. Germline CDR1 reads SGDLS; CDR2 reads YYNGEE. CDR3 DNA: TGTGCCAGCAGCGAGAGCGGGGCGGGATCGGATACGCAGTATTTT. This translates into CASSESGAGSDTQYF.

This chain connects TRBV3-1 (or the pseudogene TRBV3-2) to TRBJ2-1, with 11 nucleotides matching TRBD2. Looked up from germline, CDR1 is LGHDT and CDR2 is YNNKEL (reference sequence). The CDR3 spans 16 residues. The V and J ends lost 0 bases and 10 bases, in that order; junction bases with no gene match: 8. As DNA, the CDR3 is TGTGCCAGCAGCCAAGATTTGCTAGCGGGGGGAAAGGAGCAGTTCTTC. This gives the protein CASSQDLLAGGKEQFF.

This rearrangement joins TRBV9 to TRBJ1-4; 9 positions match TRBD1. With V trimmed by 3 bases and J by 8 bases, 8 bases remained unmatched. Germline V gene lookup returns CDR1 SGDLS and CDR2 YYNGEE. The CDR3 is 15 residues long. The CDR3, as DNA: TGTGCCAGCAGCGCCCGACAGGGGGTGGGGGAAAAACTGTTTTTT. Residues: CASSARQGVGEKLFF.

The V and J genes are TRBV7-2 and TRBJ1-2, with TRBD1 as a possible D gene (6 bases). The CDR3 spans 12 residues. CDR1 SGHTA and CDR2 FQGNSA come from the germline V gene. The V end lost 6 bases, the J end lost 3 bases, and 8 bases lay between the germline ends. This chain's CDR3 is CASRHRDYGYTF. The DNA of the CDR3 is TGTGCCAGCAGGCACAGGGACTATGGCTACACCTTC.

The chain couples TRBV5-1 to TRBJ2-3; D is possibly TRBD2 (5 bases). The CDR3 totals 12 residues. In germline, CDR1 is SGHRS, CDR2 YFSETQ. The V and J ends lost 8 bases and 2 bases respectively, with 9 bases between them. In nucleotides, the CDR3 is TGCGCCAGTTCGGAGGCCACAGATACGCAGTATTTT. Translated: CASSEATDTQYF.

This clone was seen just once. The V call is TRBV12-2, the J call TRBJ1-6. TRBV12-2 is classified as a pseudogene. The CDR3 contains 17 residues. The CDR3 nucleotides read TGTGCAAGTCGCTTAATCTGTCGGGGGACTCAAGCCGGGGCCCTCCACTTT. Translated: CASRLICRGTQAGALHF.

At least ten counts were recorded for this clone. This chain connects TRBV27 to TRBJ1-1; 7 nucleotides match TRBD1. Trimming took 5 bases from V and 8 from J; bases not matched to a gene: 5. Germline V gene sequence: CDR1 MNHEY, CDR2 SMNVEV (reference sequence). The CDR3 extends over 12 amino acids. The CDR3 reads CASSIRQGEAFF. In nucleotides, the CDR3 is TGTGCCAGCAGTATAAGACAGGGCGAAGCTTTCTTT.

The chain employs TRBV28 and TRBJ1-6, with D perhaps matching TRBD1 (5 bases). Trimming shortened V by 5 bases and J by 7 bases, and 15 bases separated the two germline ends. Per the germline V gene, CDR1 is MDHEN and CDR2 is SYDVKM. The CDR3 covers 15 residues. CDR3: CASSLGAAGNSPLHF. The CDR3, as DNA: TGTGCCAGCAGTCTCGGGGCGGCGGGAAATTCACCCCTCCACTTT.

This rearrangement joins TRBV2 to TRBJ1-4; no definite D call. V was shortened by 7 bases and J by 10 bases, with 16 bases between the two germline ends. Germline V CDR1 and CDR2: SNHLY, FYNNEI. There are 13 residues in the CDR3. The CDR3 sequence: CASITRAGGKLFF. Written as DNA, the CDR3 is TGTGCCAGCATAACACGTGCGGGTGGAAAACTGTTTTTT.

The gene calls are TRBV4-2 and TRBJ2-3, with TRBD2 matching over 11 bases. V was pared by 0 bases and J by 6 bases, with 5 bases of the junction left unmatched. The germline CDR1 and CDR2 sequences are LGHNA and YNFKEQ. The CDR3 extends over 16 amino acids. The CDR3 sequence: CASSQDISGGEDTQYF. In DNA, the CDR3 is TGTGCCAGCAGCCAAGATATTAGCGGGGGGGAGGATACGCAGTATTTT.

In nucleotides, the CDR3 is TGTGCCAGCAGTTCATTAGCATTACAAGAGACCCAGTACTTC. Residues: CASSSLALQETQYF. V and J are TRBV27 and TRBJ2-5; no reliable D call. CDR3 length: 14 amino acids. Germline CDR1 and CDR2: MNHEY and SMNVEV (reference sequence). V shed 4 bases and J shed 2 bases, with 11 bases lying between them.